This T cell receptor beta chain was retrieved from a study of beta chain features in type 1 diabetes. Study-wide context: Examination of sorted cells across all samples involved over 95 million cells. Notes on the study in general: Sequencing the cDNA could make cells with high TCR expression show up more than they should.

The CDR3 runs 15 residues. Unmatched junction bases numbered 7, after V lost 4 bases and J lost 4 bases. The germline gives CDR1 SGDLS, CDR2 YYNGEE. On this clone: Its target is unknown.

Expressed TCRB transcripts were sequenced, since all the RNA that had been isolated was reverse transcribed. Measured with immunoSEQ multiplex PCR; TCRdb has only the in-frame clones, and not every one. The table has 430,000 or so clones, more than 9.5% seen once. The rearrangement uses TRBV9 and TRBJ2-3; 9 nucleotides match TRBD2. What was sequenced was naive CD4+ T cells from blood. The receptor comes from a woman aged 18-35 years in good health. Written as DNA, the CDR3 is TGTGCCAGCAGCCCGTATAGCGGGAGTCCAGATACGCAGTATTTT. It is translated as CASSPYSGSPDTQYF.